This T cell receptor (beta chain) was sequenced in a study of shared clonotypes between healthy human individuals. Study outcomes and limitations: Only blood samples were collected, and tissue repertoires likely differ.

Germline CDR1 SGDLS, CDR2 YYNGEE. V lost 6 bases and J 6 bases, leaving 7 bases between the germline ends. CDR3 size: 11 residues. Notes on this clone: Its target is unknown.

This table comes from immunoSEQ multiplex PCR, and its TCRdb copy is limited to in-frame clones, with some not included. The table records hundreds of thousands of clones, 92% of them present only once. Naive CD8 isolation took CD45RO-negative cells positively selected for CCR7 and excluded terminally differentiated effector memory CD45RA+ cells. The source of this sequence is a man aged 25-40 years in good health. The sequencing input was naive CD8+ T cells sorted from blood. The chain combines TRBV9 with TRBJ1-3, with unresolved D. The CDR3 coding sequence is TGTGCCAGCAAGGGCGAAAACACCATATATTTT. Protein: CASKGENTIYF.